This T cell receptor (beta chain) was documented in a study of T cell responses to AZD1222 COVID-19 vaccine. The germline CDR1 and CDR2 sequences are SGHAT and FQNNGV. CDR3 length: 16 residues. V shed 1 base, J shed 4 bases, and the junction held 9 bases outside the gene matches. Second-dose groups at about 4 or about 12 weeks were pooled. General study points: Most donors were white British and more were female, and clonal diversity was possibly underestimated. Targets within unmutated variant regions were reportedly found for nearly half of spike-specific TCRs. Vaccine-associated CD4 TCRs ranged over spike, dominating at 160-218 and 743-854.

In this sample, this clone turned up once. Its target is unknown. Produced via immunoSEQ multiplex PCR; TCRdb's table is partial and in-frame only. The top ten clones hold less than 3% of a sample with 50,000 to 55,000 clones, 87% of them seen once. The V and J genes are TRBV11-2 and TRBJ1-1; TRBD1 matches at 7 bases. The origin of this receptor is an adult who received the AZD1222 COVID-19 vaccine. The source was peripheral blood, collected 28 days after the second AZD1222 dose. CDR3 sequence reads: CASSLVMGQRATEAFF. CDR3 in DNA: TGTGCCAGCAGCTTAGTCATGGGACAGAGGGCCACTGAAGCTTTCTTT. Drawing the rest from reference TRBV11-2 and TRBJ1-1, the complete variable domain is EAGVAQSPRYKIIEKRQSVAFWCNPISGHATLYWYQQILGQGPKLLIQFQNNGVVDDSQLPKDRFSAERLKGVDSTLKIQPAKLEDSAVYLCASSLVMGQRATEAFFGQGTRLTVV.